These 18 T cell receptor beta chains were all obtained from the same sample, sequenced in a study of monozygotic twins with inflammatory bowel disease. TCRdb reprocessed the 5' RACE reads, keeping one entry per CDR3 protein, no DNA. The sample data list about 210,000 distinct CDR3 sequences. Sequences were obtained from blood. Receptors originate from a human donor with ulcerative colitis or Crohn's disease, or a healthy co-twin of an affected twin (not recorded which).

The gene calls are TRBV28 and TRBJ2-7; absent DNA, TCRdb's TRBD1 call cannot be checked. Per the germline V gene, CDR1 is MDHEN and CDR2 is SYDVKM. The CDR3 spans 14 residues. The CDR3 spells CASSLDRVRVEQYF.

J is TRBJ2-1 and V is TRBV29-1; TCRdb designates TRBD2, a call that cannot be tested without DNA. The CDR3 length is 15 residues. Germline CDR1 reads SQVTM; CDR2 reads ANQGSEA. The CDR3 spells CSVVGLAGVYNEQFF.

The CDR3 sequence: CASSPISAGGPYEQYF. The chain employs TRBV13 and TRBJ2-7; TCRdb gives TRBD2 as the D gene, but with no DNA this cannot be confirmed. The CDR3 length is 16 residues. Germline lookup yields CDR1 PRHDT and CDR2 FYEKMQ (reference sequence).

V usage is TRBV20-1 and J usage is TRBJ2-4. Germline V gives CDR1 DFQATT, CDR2 SNEGSKA (reference sequence). The CDR3 sequence is 13 residues long. CDR3 amino acids: CSARVETKNIQYF.

The chain links TRBV7-2 to TRBJ2-1; with no DNA, the TCRdb D assignment of TRBD1 cannot be verified. The CDR3 is 15 amino acids. Germline CDR1 reads SGHTA; CDR2 reads FQGNSA. The CDR3 loop is CASSLEGGRGNEQFF.

This rearrangement joins TRBV7-2 to TRBJ1-1; with no DNA, the TCRdb D assignment of TRBD1 cannot be verified. This CDR3 is built from 17 residues. In germline, CDR1 is SGHTA, CDR2 FQGNSA. CDR3 sequence reads: CASSLRGPGQGKTEAFF.

The V gene is TRBV28, the J gene TRBJ2-3; TCRdb reports TRBD2, a call that lacks DNA to check it against. Germline lookup yields CDR1 MDHEN and CDR2 SYDVKM. CDR3 length: 16 amino acids. CDR3 sequence reads: CASSFSGRGATDTQYF.

The gene calls are TRBV7-9 and TRBJ2-2. The CDR3 length is 15 residues. Germline V gene lookup returns CDR1 SEHNR and CDR2 FQNEAQ (reference sequence). The CDR3 here is CASSSMSGPTGELFF. Supplemented by reference TRBV7-9 and TRBJ2-2, the full variable domain reads DTGVSQNPRHKITKRGQNVTFRCDPISEHNRLYWYRQTLGQGPEFLTYFQNEAQLEKSRLLSDRFSAERPKGSFSTLEIQRTEQGDSAMYLCASSSMSGPTGELFFGEGSRLTVL.

The rearrangement joins TRBV12-3 or TRBV12-4 to TRBJ2-1; TCRdb names TRBD2, which stays unverified in the absence of DNA. The CDR3 contains 17 residues. The CDR3 here is CASSFGTSGGARNEQFF.

This chain uses TRBV4-1 with TRBJ2-2; TCRdb picks TRBD2, but there is no DNA to check that call. Per germline, CDR1 MGHRA and CDR2 YSYEKL. The CDR3 is 16 amino acids. This CDR3 reads CASSEYMTSRLAELFF.

The gene calls are TRBV6-6 and TRBJ1-1; TCRdb indicates TRBD1, and absent DNA this call remains unverified. Germline-derived CDR1 and CDR2 are MNHNY and SVGAGI (reference sequence). The CDR3 spans 14 residues. CDR3 amino acids: CASTTGGVNTEAFF.

J is TRBJ2-7 and V is TRBV20-1; TCRdb gives TRBD2 as the D gene, but with no DNA this cannot be confirmed. Germline-derived CDR1 and CDR2 are DFQATT and SNEGSKA (reference sequence). The CDR3 covers 20 residues. The chain's CDR3 is CSARASIGTSGDLSSYEQYF.

This chain links TRBV5-4 with TRBJ2-1; TCRdb picks TRBD2, but there is no DNA to check that call. CDR1 is SGHNT and CDR2 is YYREEE in the germline V gene (reference sequence). This CDR3 spans 15 amino acids. The CDR3 reads CASLPRDSNYNEQFF. Using reference TRBV5-4 and TRBJ2-1 for the parts outside the CDR3, the full variable domain is ETGVTQSPTHLIKTRGQQVTLRCSSQSGHNTVSWYQQALGQGPQFIFQYYREEENGRGNFPPRFSGLQFPNYSSELNVNALELDDSALYLCASLPRDSNYNEQFFGPGTRLTVL.

The J gene is TRBJ2-3, the V gene TRBV19; TCRdb indicates TRBD1, and absent DNA this call remains unverified. CDR1 is LNHDA, CDR2 SQIVND, per germline (reference sequence). The CDR3 sequence is 16 residues long. CDR3 sequence reads: CASLGTGRSLRDTQYF.

This chain joins TRBV2 and TRBJ2-1; TCRdb designates TRBD1, a call that cannot be tested without DNA. The CDR3 is 15 residues long. The germline CDR1 and CDR2 sequences are SNHLY and FYNNEI. Here the CDR3 reads CASSARQTVYNEQFF.

The V call is TRBV5-1, the J call TRBJ1-6; absent DNA, TCRdb's TRBD1 call cannot be checked. Looked up from germline, CDR1 is SGHRS and CDR2 is YFSETQ. The CDR3 is 14 residues long. The CDR3 loop is CASSRDGGDSPLHF.

J is TRBJ2-7 and V is TRBV18. Germline V gene lookup returns CDR1 KGHSH and CDR2 LQKENI. The CDR3 is made up of 16 amino acids. CDR3 in amino acids: CASSLLGTGVSYEQYF.

V is TRBV15 and J is TRBJ2-7. From germline, CDR1 is LNHNV and CDR2 YYDKDF (reference sequence). The CDR3 spans 15 residues. The chain's CDR3 is CATSNEREPSYEQYF.